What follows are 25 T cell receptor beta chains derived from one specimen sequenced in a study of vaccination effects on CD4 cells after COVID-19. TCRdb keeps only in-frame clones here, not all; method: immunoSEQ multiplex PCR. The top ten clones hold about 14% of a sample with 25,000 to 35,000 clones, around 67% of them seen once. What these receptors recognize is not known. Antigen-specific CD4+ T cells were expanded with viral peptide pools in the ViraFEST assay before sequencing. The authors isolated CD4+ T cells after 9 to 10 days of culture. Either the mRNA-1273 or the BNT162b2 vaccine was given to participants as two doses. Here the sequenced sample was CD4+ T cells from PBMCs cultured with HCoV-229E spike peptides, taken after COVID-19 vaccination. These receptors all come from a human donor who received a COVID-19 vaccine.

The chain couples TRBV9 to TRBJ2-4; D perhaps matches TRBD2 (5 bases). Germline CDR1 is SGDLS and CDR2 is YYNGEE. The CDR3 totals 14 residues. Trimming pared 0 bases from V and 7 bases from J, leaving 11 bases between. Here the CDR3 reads CASSVAPGKNIQYF. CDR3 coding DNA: TGTGCCAGCAGCGTAGCTCCCGGGAAGAACATTCAGTACTTC.

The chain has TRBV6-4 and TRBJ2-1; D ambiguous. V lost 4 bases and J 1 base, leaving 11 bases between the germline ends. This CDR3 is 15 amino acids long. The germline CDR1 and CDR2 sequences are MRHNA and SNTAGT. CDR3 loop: CASSVESPSYNEQFF. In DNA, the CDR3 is TGTGCCAGCAGTGTCGAATCCCCATCCTACAATGAGCAGTTCTTC.

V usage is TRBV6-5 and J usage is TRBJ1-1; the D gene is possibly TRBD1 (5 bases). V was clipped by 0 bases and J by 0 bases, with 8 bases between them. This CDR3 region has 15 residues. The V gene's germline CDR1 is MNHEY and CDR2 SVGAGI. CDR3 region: CASSYSGLMNTEAFF. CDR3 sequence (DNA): TGTGCCAGCAGTTACTCGGGACTCATGAACACTGAAGCTTTCTTT.

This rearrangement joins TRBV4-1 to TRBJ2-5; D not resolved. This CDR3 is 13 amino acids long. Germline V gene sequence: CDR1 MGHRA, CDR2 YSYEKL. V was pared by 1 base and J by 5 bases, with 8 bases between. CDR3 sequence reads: CASSQVPRETQYF. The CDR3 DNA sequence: TGCGCCAGCAGCCAAGTACCGCGGGAGACCCAGTACTTC.

The CDR3 nucleotides are TGCGCCAGCAGCCAATCTAGCGGGAGGACCATATACAATGAGCAGTTCTTC. Protein product: CASSQSSGRTIYNEQFF. The rearrangement joins TRBV4-1 to TRBJ2-1; TRBD2 agrees at 11 bases. V was pared by 2 bases and J by 4 bases, with 7 bases of the junction left unmatched. There are 17 residues in the CDR3. Germline V gives CDR1 MGHRA, CDR2 YSYEKL.

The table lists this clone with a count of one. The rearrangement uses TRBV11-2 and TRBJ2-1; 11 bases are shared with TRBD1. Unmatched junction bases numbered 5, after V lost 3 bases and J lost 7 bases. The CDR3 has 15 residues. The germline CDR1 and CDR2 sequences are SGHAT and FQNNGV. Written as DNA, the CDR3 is TGTGCCAGCAGCTTCGGACAGGGGGCTTCAAATGAGCAGTTCTTC. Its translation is CASSFGQGASNEQFF.

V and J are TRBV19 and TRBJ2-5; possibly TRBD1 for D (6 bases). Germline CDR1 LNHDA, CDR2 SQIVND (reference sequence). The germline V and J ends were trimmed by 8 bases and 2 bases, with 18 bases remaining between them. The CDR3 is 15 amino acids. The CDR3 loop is CASEKNTGKQETQYF. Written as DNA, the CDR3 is TGTGCCAGTGAAAAAAATACAGGGAAACAAGAGACCCAGTACTTC.

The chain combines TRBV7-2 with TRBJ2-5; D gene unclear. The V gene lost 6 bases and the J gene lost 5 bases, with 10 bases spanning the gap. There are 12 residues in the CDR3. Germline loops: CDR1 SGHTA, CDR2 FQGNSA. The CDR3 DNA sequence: TGTGCCAGCAGGGACGGCCGCGAGACCCAGTACTTC. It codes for CASRDGRETQYF. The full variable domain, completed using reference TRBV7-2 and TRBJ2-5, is GAGVSQSPSNKVTEKGKDVELRCDPISGHTALYWYRQSLGQGLEFLIYFQGNSAPDKSGLPSDRFSAERTGGSVSTLTIQRTQQEDSAVYLCASRDGRETQYFGPGTRLLVL.

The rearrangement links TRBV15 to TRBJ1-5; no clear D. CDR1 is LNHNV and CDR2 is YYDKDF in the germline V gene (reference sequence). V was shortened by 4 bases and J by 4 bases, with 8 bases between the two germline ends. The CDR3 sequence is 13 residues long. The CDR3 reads CATSISANQPQHF. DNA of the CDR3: TGTGCCACCAGCATTTCAGCTAATCAGCCCCAGCATTTT.

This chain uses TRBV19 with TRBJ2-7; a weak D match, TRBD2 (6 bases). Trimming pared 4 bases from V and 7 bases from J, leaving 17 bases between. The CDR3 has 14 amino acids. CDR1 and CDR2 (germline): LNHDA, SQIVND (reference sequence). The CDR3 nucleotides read TGTGCCAGTAGTAGAGGACTACCTCCGGGAGAGCAGTACTTC. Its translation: CASSRGLPPGEQYF.

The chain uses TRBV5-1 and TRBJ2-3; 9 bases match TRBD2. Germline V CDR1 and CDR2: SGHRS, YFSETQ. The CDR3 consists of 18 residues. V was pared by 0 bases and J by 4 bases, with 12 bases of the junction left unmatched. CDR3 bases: TGCGCCAGCAGCTTGGGGTTTCGGGCGGGAGGGCAAGCAGATACGCAGTATTTT. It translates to CASSLGFRAGGQADTQYF.

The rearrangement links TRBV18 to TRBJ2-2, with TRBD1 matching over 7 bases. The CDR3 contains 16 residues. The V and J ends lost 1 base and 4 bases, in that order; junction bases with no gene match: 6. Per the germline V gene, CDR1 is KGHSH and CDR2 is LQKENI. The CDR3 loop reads CASSPLATGFTGELFF. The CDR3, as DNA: TGTGCCAGCTCACCACTGGCGACAGGGTTCACCGGGGAGCTGTTTTTT.

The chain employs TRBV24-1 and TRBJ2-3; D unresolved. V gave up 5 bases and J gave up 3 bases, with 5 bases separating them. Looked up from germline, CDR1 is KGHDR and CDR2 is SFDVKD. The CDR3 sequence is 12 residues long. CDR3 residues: CATSGDTDTQYF. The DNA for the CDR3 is TGTGCCACCAGTGGGGATACAGATACGCAGTATTTT.

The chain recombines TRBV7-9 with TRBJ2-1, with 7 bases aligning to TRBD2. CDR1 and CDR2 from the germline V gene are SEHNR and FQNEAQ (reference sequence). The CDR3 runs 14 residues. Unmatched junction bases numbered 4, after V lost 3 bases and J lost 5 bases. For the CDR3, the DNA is TGTGCCAGCAGCTTCTCGGGGGGTCACAATGAGCAGTTCTTC. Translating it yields CASSFSGGHNEQFF.

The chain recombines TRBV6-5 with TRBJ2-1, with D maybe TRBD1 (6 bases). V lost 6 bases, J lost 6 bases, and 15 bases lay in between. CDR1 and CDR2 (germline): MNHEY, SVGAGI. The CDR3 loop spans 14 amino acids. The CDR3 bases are TGTGCCAGCAGCCACAGGGAAGGTTCCAATGAGCAGTTCTTC. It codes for CASSHREGSNEQFF.

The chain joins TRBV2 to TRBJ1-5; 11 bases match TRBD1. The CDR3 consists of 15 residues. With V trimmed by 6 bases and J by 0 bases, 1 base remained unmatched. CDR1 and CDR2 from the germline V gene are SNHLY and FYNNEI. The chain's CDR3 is CASRDRGLSNQPQHF. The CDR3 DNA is TGTGCCAGCAGGGACAGGGGGCTTAGCAATCAGCCCCAGCATTTT.

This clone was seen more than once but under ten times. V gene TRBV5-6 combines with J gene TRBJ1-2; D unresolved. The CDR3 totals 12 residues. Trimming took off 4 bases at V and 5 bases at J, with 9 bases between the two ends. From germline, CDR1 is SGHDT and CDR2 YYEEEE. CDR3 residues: CASSEMEYGYTF. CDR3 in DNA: TGTGCCAGCAGCGAAATGGAATATGGCTACACCTTC.

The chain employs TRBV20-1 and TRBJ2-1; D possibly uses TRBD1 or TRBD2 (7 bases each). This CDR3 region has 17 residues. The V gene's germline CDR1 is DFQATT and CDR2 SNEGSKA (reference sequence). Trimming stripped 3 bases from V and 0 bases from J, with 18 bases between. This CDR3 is CSASTQRGQSSYNEQFF. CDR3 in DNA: TGCAGTGCTAGTACCCAGCGGGGACAGAGCTCCTACAATGAGCAGTTCTTC.

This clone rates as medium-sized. The CDR3 region has the DNA TGTGCCAGCAGCTTGACCGTACTCAGCAATCAGCCCCAGCATTTT. Its protein is CASSLTVLSNQPQHF. The J gene is TRBJ1-5, the V gene TRBV5-5, with D unclear. V lost 1 base, J lost 1 base, and 9 bases lay in between. The germline V gene has CDR1 SGHKS and CDR2 YYEKEE (reference sequence). The CDR3 sequence is 15 residues long.

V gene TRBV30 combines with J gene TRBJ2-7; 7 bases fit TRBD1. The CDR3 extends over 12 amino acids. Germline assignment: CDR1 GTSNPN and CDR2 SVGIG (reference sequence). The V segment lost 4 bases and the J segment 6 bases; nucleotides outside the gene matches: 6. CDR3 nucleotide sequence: TGTGCCTGGACACAGGGGCCGGGCGAGCAGTACTTC. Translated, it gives CAWTQGPGEQYF.

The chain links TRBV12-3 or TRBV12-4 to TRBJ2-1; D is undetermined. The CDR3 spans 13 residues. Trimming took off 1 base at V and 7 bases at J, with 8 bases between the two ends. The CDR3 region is CASSLVSMNEQFF. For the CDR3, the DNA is TGTGCCAGCAGTTTAGTTAGTATGAATGAGCAGTTCTTC.

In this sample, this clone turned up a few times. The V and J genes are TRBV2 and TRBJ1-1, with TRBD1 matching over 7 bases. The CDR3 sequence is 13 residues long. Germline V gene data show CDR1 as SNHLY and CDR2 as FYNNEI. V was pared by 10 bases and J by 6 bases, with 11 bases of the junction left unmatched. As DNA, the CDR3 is TGTGCCACCGGGACAGTGGGTGGCCCTGAAGCTTTCTTT. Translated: CATGTVGGPEAFF.

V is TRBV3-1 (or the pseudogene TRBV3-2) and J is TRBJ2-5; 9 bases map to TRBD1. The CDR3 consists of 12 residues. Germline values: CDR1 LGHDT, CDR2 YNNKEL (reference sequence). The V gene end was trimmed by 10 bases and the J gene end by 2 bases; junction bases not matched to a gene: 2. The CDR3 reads CATDRGQETQYF. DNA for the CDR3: TGTGCCACCGACAGGGGGCAAGAGACCCAGTACTTC.

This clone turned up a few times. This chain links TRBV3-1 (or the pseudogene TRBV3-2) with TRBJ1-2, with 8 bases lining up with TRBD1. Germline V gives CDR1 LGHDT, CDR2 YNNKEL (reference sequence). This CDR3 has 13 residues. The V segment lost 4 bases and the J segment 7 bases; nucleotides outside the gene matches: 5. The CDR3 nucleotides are TGTGCCAGCAGCCTGACAGGGGATGGTGGCTACACCTTC. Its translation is CASSLTGDGGYTF.

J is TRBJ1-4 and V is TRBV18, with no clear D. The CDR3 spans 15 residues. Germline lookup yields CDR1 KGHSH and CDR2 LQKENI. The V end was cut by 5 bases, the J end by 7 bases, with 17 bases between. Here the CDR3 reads CASSSSPGSTEKLFF. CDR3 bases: TGTGCCAGCTCATCCTCTCCGGGAAGTACTGAAAAACTGTTTTTT.